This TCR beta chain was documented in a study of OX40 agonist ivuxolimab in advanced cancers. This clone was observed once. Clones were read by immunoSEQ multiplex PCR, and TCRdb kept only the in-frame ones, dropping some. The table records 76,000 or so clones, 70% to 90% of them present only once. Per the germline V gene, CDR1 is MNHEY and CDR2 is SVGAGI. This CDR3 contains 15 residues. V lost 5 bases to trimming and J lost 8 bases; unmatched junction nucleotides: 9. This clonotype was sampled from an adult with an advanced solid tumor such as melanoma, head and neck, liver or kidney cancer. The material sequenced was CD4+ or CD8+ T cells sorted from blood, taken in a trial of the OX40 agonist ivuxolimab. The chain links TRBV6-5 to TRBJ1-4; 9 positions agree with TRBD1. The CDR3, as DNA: TGTGCCAGCAGTCCAACTGGACAGGGGCGGGAAAAACTGTTTTTT. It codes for CASSPTGQGREKLFF.